Below are 16 T cell receptor beta chains sequenced from a single sample in a study of cytomegalovirus exposure and HLA in healthy donors. PCR was performed using 60 Vbeta and 13 Jbeta primers. Repertoires were generated with immunoSEQ multiplex PCR, while TCRdb's copy carries only in-frame clones and drops some. The data hold around 200,000 clones, with almost 80% observed a single time. The sample taken for sequencing was PBMCs. These receptors all stem from a young man in good health and CMV-seronegative.

This chain joins TRBV7-2 and TRBJ1-1; 8 positions match TRBD1. This CDR3 is 16 amino acids long. CDR1 is SGHTA and CDR2 is FQGNSA in the germline V gene. J gave up 5 bases and V 0 bases, and 8 bases lay outside the gene matches. This chain's CDR3 is CASSLAWAGGATEAFF. Written as DNA, the CDR3 is TGTGCCAGCAGCTTAGCTTGGGCAGGGGGCGCGACTGAAGCTTTCTTT. Supplemented by reference TRBV7-2 and TRBJ1-1, the full variable domain reads GAGVSQSPSNKVTEKGKDVELRCDPISGHTALYWYRQSLGQGLEFLIYFQGNSAPDKSGLPSDRFSAERTGGSVSTLTIQRTQQEDSAVYLCASSLAWAGGATEAFFGQGTRLTVV.

Only a few counts were recorded for this clone. The chain joins TRBV28 to TRBJ2-7; D gene unclear. This CDR3 is built from 15 residues. The V gene's germline CDR1 is MDHEN and CDR2 SYDVKM. Trimming cost V 6 bases and J 0 bases, with 15 bases left between them. The CDR3 protein is CASRSPPPSSYEQYF. The CDR3 DNA follows: TGTGCCAGCAGATCCCCCCCTCCCAGCTCCTACGAGCAGTACTTC.

The chain uses TRBV7-6 and TRBJ2-3, with 9 bases aligning to TRBD2. Per the germline V gene, CDR1 is SGHVS and CDR2 is FNYEAQ. This CDR3 is built from 19 residues. Trimming cost V 0 bases and J 3 bases; bases outside gene matches: 13. In DNA form, the CDR3 reads TGTGCCAGCAGCTTAGCGGGGGGACAGCCTAGCGGGACTACAGATACGCAGTATTTT. Amino acids: CASSLAGGQPSGTTDTQYF.

The chain combines TRBV7-3 with TRBJ1-1; TRBD1 is a possible D gene (5 bases). The V end was cut by 4 bases, the J end by 1 base, with 19 bases between. CDR3 size: 17 residues. Germline V gene sequence: CDR1 SGHTA, CDR2 FQGTGA. The CDR3 bases are TGTGCCAGCAGCTCCTGGGGAGGGACCCTCGGGAACACTGAAGCTTTCTTT. Its protein is CASSSWGGTLGNTEAFF.

The chain recombines TRBV27 with TRBJ2-1, with TRBD2 identical over 10 bases. V dropped 2 bases and J dropped 4; count of bases not matched to a gene: 8. The CDR3 length is 17 residues. The germline CDR1 and CDR2 sequences are MNHEY and SMNVEV (reference sequence). CDR3 DNA sequence: TGTGCCAGCAGTTTACGGTTAGCGGGGGGCCAGTACAATGAGCAGTTCTTC. Encoded protein: CASSLRLAGGQYNEQFF.

The chain joins TRBV4-3 to TRBJ2-4; D uncertain. Germline V gene lookup returns CDR1 LGHNA and CDR2 YSLEER. V was shortened by 0 bases and J by 3 bases, with 15 bases between the two germline ends. The CDR3 is 17 amino acids. The chain's CDR3 is CASSQDLAPASKNIQYF. CDR3 nucleotides: TGCGCCAGCAGCCAAGATCTTGCTCCTGCGAGCAAAAACATTCAGTACTTC.

This chain links TRBV9 with TRBJ2-1; TRBD2 is a possible D gene (5 bases). The CDR3 covers 16 residues. Germline loops: CDR1 SGDLS, CDR2 YYNGEE. V lost 4 bases and J lost 0, with 14 bases in between. CDR3 coding DNA: TGTGCCAGCAGCCGTCTAGAGGGCAGCTCCTACAATGAGCAGTTCTTC. It yields the protein CASSRLEGSSYNEQFF.

This chain uses TRBV20-1 with TRBJ2-1; D remains unclear. CDR1 is DFQATT and CDR2 is SNEGSKA in the germline V gene (reference sequence). Trimming left V 2 bases short and J 12 bases short, with 8 bases between. The CDR3 loop spans 10 amino acids. The CDR3 sequence: CSARSGGQFF. The CDR3 DNA follows: TGCAGTGCTAGATCAGGTGGGCAGTTCTTC.

The J gene is TRBJ2-2, the V gene TRBV27, with D possibly TRBD1 on 6 matching bases. Germline values: CDR1 MNHEY, CDR2 SMNVEV (reference sequence). The CDR3 totals 16 residues. V was clipped by 5 bases and J by 1 base, with 14 bases between them. DNA of the CDR3: TGTGCCAGCAGTGTACTTGACAGGTTGAACACCGGGGAGCTGTTTTTT. Translating it yields CASSVLDRLNTGELFF.

The chain recombines TRBV6-5 with TRBJ1-2; D is perhaps TRBD1 (6 bases). Germline V gene lookup returns CDR1 MNHEY and CDR2 SVGAGI. The CDR3 spans 16 residues. V was shortened by 4 bases and J by 2 bases, with 17 bases between the two germline ends. For the CDR3, the DNA is TGTGCCAGCAGTTCCACTGGGGGCGGAACCAACTATGGCTACACCTTC. Translation: CASSSTGGGTNYGYTF.

The rearrangement joins TRBV28 to TRBJ2-1, with 9 bases that match TRBD2. J was trimmed by 3 bases and V by 2 bases; bases with no gene match: 5. This CDR3 is 16 amino acids long. The germline V gene encodes CDR1 MDHEN and CDR2 SYDVKM. The CDR3 DNA sequence: TGTGCCAGCAGTTTAAGTAGCGGGAGTATCTACAATGAGCAGTTCTTC. It encodes CASSLSSGSIYNEQFF.

The V call is TRBV13, the J call TRBJ2-5, with 10 nucleotides matching TRBD2. With V trimmed by 4 bases and J by 6 bases, 11 bases remained unmatched. The germline V gene has CDR1 PRHDT and CDR2 FYEKMQ (reference sequence). The CDR3 runs to 16 residues. CDR3 nucleotide sequence: TGTGCCAGCAGCTCCCTTCTAGCGGGAGATTTGCAGACCCAGTACTTC. Protein sequence: CASSSLLAGDLQTQYF. Full variable domain (outside the CDR3, taken from reference TRBV13 and TRBJ2-5): AAGVIQSPRHLIKEKRETATLKCYPIPRHDTVYWYQQGPGQDPQFLISFYEKMQSDKGSIPDRFSAQQFSDYHSELNMSSLELGDSALYFCASSSLLAGDLQTQYFGPGTRLLVL.

A word on this clone: Compared with germline, one end of the junction differs, possibly owing to a read error. DNA of the CDR3: TGTGCTAGTGGCTTGGAGGGAGGGTACACCCGAAATGAGCAGTTCTTC. The encoded protein is CASGLEGGYTRNEQFF. V usage is TRBV12-5 and J usage is TRBJ2-1, with TRBD2 identical over 7 bases. The CDR3 is 16 amino acids. Germline CDR1 and CDR2: LGHNT and FRNRAP.

This clone was detected a few times. The V call is TRBV13, the J call TRBJ2-1; tentative D call: TRBD2 (5 bases). This CDR3 spans 16 amino acids. Germline-derived CDR1 and CDR2 are PRHDT and FYEKMQ (reference sequence). V was pared by 5 bases and J by 0 bases, with 14 bases between. The CDR3 here is CASSVSPGSSYNEQFF. The CDR3 DNA follows: TGTGCCAGCAGCGTCTCCCCGGGGAGCTCCTACAATGAGCAGTTCTTC.

The chain joins TRBV11-2 to TRBJ2-5, with TRBD2 matching 8 bases. Per germline, CDR1 SGHAT and CDR2 FQNNGV. The CDR3 contains 15 residues. Trimming removed 3 bases from V and 5 bases from J; junction bases left unmatched: 8. DNA of the CDR3: TGTGCCAGCAGCTTCGAGCGGGGGCGGTCGGAGACCCAGTACTTC. It translates to CASSFERGRSETQYF.

The chain uses TRBV19 and TRBJ1-1; D unresolved. Trimming took 6 bases from V and 3 from J, leaving 8 bases between them. From germline, CDR1 is LNHDA and CDR2 SQIVND (reference sequence). CDR3 length: 12 residues. The DNA of the CDR3 is TGTGCCAGTAGGCCAAGAGACACTGAAGCTTTCTTT. Protein: CASRPRDTEAFF.